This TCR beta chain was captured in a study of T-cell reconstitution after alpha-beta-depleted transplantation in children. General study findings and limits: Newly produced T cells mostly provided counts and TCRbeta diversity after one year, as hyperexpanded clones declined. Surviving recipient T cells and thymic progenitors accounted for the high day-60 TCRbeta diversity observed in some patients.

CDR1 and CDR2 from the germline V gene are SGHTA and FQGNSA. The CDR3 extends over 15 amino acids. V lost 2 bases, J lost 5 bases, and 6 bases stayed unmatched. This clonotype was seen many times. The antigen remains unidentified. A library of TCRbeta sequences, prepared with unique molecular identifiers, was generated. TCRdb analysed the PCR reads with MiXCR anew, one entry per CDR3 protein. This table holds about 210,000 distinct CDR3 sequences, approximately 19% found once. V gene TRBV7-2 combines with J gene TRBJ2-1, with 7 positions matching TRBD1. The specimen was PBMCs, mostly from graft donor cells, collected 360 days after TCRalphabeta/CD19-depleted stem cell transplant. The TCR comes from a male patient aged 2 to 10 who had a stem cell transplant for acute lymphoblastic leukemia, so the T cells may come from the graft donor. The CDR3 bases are TGTGCCAGCAGCTTACTACCGGGACAGAACAATGAGCAGTTCTTC. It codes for CASSLLPGQNNEQFF. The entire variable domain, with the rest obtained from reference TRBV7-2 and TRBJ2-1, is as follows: GAGVSQSPSNKVTEKGKDVELRCDPISGHTALYWYRQSLGQGLEFLIYFQGNSAPDKSGLPSDRFSAERTGGSVSTLTIQRTQQEDSAVYLCASSLLPGQNNEQFFGPGTRLTVL.